The 13 T cell receptor beta chains presented below share a single source sample, sequenced in a study of spatial heterogeneity in lung cancer. As to time point: sample taken at primary tumor resection. The input material, whole RNA from tumor, nontumor lung or frozen PBMC, was sequenced unsorted. MiXCR was run by TCRdb on the 5' RACE reads, yielding one entry per CDR3 protein. Of about 92,000 distinct CDR3 sequences in the sample, approximately 12% were seen once. Sequencing was performed on PBMCs, taken at surgery. The receptor set was obtained from a male donor with early-stage non-small cell lung cancer.

This clonotype was counted many times. The chain recombines TRBV15 with TRBJ2-3; TRBD2 matches at 11 bases. Germline-derived CDR1 and CDR2 are LNHNV and YYDKDF (reference sequence). CDR3 length: 13 residues. V lost 6 bases to trimming and J lost 4 bases; unmatched junction nucleotides: 0. For the CDR3, the DNA is TGTGCCACCAGTAGCGGGAGGGCAGATACGCAGTATTTT. Amino acid sequence: CATSSGRADTQYF.

The sample holds many counts of this clonotype. The chain uses TRBV7-2 and TRBJ2-3, with no clear D. V was clipped by 1 base and J by 7 bases, with 9 bases between them. The CDR3 is 13 residues long. Germline V gene sequence: CDR1 SGHTA, CDR2 FQGNSA. CDR3 residues: CASSLVADHTQYF. CDR3 DNA: TGTGCCAGCAGCTTAGTGGCAGATCATACGCAGTATTTT.

The sample holds many counts of this clonotype. The V call is TRBV7-2, the J call TRBJ1-5, with D unclear. Germline assignment: CDR1 SGHTA and CDR2 FQGNSA. V was trimmed by 2 bases and J by 4 bases, leaving 6 bases between them. The CDR3 spans 13 residues. DNA for the CDR3: TGTGCCAGCAGCTTACAGGATAATCAGCCCCAGCATTTT. Protein: CASSLQDNQPQHF.

The rearrangement joins TRBV5-1 to TRBJ2-7; 8 bases match TRBD2. This CDR3 has 15 residues. Trimming cost V 1 base and J 5 bases; bases outside gene matches: 8. Germline V gene sequence: CDR1 SGHRS, CDR2 YFSETQ. The CDR3 coding sequence is TGCGCCAGCAGCTTGCGGGTGGCAGCGGGAGACGAGCAGTACTTC. Translation: CASSLRVAAGDEQYF. The entire variable domain, with the rest obtained from reference TRBV5-1 and TRBJ2-7, is as follows: KAGVTQTPRYLIKTRGQQVTLSCSPISGHRSVSWYQQTPGQGLQFLFEYFSETQRNKGNFPGRFSGRQFSNSRSEMNVSTLELGDSALYLCASSLRVAAGDEQYFGPGTRLTVT.

This clonotype has a count of ten or more. The chain couples TRBV24-1 to TRBJ1-4; 9 bases line up with TRBD1. J was trimmed by 5 bases and V by 6 bases; bases with no gene match: 6. Germline V gene data show CDR1 as KGHDR and CDR2 as SFDVKD. This CDR3 has 15 residues. CDR3: CATSSGTGPNEKLFF. The CDR3 region has the DNA TGTGCCACCAGTTCGGGGACAGGGCCCAATGAAAAACTGTTTTTT.

This rearrangement joins TRBV7-9 to TRBJ1-2, with D possibly TRBD1 on 5 matching bases. Trimming stripped 2 bases from V and 3 bases from J, with 13 bases between. The CDR3 runs to 15 residues. CDR1 SEHNR and CDR2 FQNEAQ come from the germline V gene (reference sequence). The CDR3 bases are TGTGCCAGCAGCTTAATCGGGGCGGCGTACTATGGCTACACCTTC. Residues: CASSLIGAAYYGYTF.

Comments on this clonotype: One base away lies a much larger clone, so this may be a sequencing read error. V usage is TRBV12-3 or TRBV12-4 and J usage is TRBJ2-1; D is ambiguous. This CDR3 spans 13 amino acids. V dropped 5 bases and J dropped 9 bases, with 14 bases sitting between them. The CDR3 coding sequence is TGTGCCAGCAGTCGGACGCCTTGGGGTGAGCAGTTCTTC. This translates into CASSRTPWGEQFF.

This clonotype appeared a few times. The chain couples TRBV20-1 to TRBJ2-5, with 7 bases matching TRBD2. Germline CDR1 DFQATT, CDR2 SNEGSKA (reference sequence). J lost 5 bases, V lost 3 bases, and 6 bases had no gene match. The CDR3 is made up of 13 amino acids. CDR3 region: CSASRGSEETQYF. As DNA, the CDR3 is TGCAGTGCTAGTCGCGGGAGTGAGGAGACCCAGTACTTC.

The genes are TRBV6-2 or TRBV6-3 and TRBJ2-1; D may be TRBD1 or TRBD2 (6 bases each). The ends were cut back, 0 bases at V and 6 bases at J, with 12 bases in the middle. The CDR3 sequence is 15 residues long. Germline values: CDR1 MNHEY, CDR2 SVGEGT. The CDR3 here is CASSYSPGAGNEQFF. Written as DNA, the CDR3 is TGTGCCAGCAGTTACTCTCCGGGGGCAGGCAATGAGCAGTTCTTC.

This sequence joins TRBV5-4 and TRBJ2-5, with D perhaps being TRBD1 or TRBD2 (6 bases each). V was pared by 3 bases and J by 2 bases, with 17 bases between. Germline values: CDR1 SGHNT, CDR2 YYREEE (reference sequence). The CDR3 length is 16 residues. CDR3: CASSSTGANLQETQYF. The CDR3 nucleotides read TGTGCCAGCAGCTCTACGGGGGCCAATCTTCAAGAGACCCAGTACTTC.

This clonotype has more than one count but fewer than ten. The J gene is TRBJ2-5, the V gene TRBV7-6, with 9 bases aligning to TRBD1. Germline V gives CDR1 SGHVS, CDR2 FNYEAQ. The CDR3 covers 18 residues. Unmatched junction bases numbered 13, after V lost 3 bases and J lost 2 bases. CDR3 DNA: TGTGCCAGCAGCTTTACAGGGGGCCGTGGGAAATCACAAGAGACCCAGTACTTC. Translated, it gives CASSFTGGRGKSQETQYF.

This clonotype was detected many times. The chain uses TRBV20-1 and TRBJ2-2; tentative D call: TRBD1 (6 bases). The V gene lost 6 bases and the J gene lost 7 bases, with 15 bases spanning the gap. The CDR3 sequence is 13 residues long. Germline V gene sequence: CDR1 DFQATT, CDR2 SNEGSKA (reference sequence). CDR3 protein: CSARGQTGGELFF. The CDR3 nucleotides are TGCAGTGCCCGCGGACAGACCGGCGGGGAGCTGTTTTTT.

The chain joins TRBV7-9 to TRBJ1-1, with D perhaps matching TRBD1 (6 bases). The CDR3 covers 17 residues. Per germline, CDR1 SEHNR and CDR2 FQNEAQ (reference sequence). V was cut by 1 base and J by 0 bases, with 15 bases left in between. This CDR3 is CASSLVEFAGVNTEAFF. DNA of the CDR3: TGTGCCAGCAGCTTAGTCGAATTCGCAGGGGTGAACACTGAAGCTTTCTTT.